The 29 T cell receptor beta chains presented below share a single source sample, sequenced in a study of OX40 agonist ivuxolimab in advanced cancers. Profiling relied on immunoSEQ multiplex PCR, and the TCRdb table lists in-frame clones only, not all of them. Altogether some 90,000 clones are present, 92% being singletons, with the ten largest covering 0.95% to 1.3%. The specimen was CD4+ or CD8+ T cells sorted from blood, collected in a trial of the OX40 agonist ivuxolimab. The origin of the receptors is an adult with an advanced solid tumor such as melanoma, head and neck, liver or kidney cancer.

CDR3 nucleotides: TGTGCCAGCGGACAGAGCACAGATACGCAGTATTTT. Translated, it gives CASGQSTDTQYF. The chain combines TRBV28 with TRBJ2-3; a possible D gene is TRBD1 (6 bases). Trimming left V 8 bases short and J 0 bases short, with 6 bases between. The germline V gene encodes CDR1 MDHEN and CDR2 SYDVKM. This CDR3 is 12 amino acids long.

V and J are TRBV27 and TRBJ2-1, with D possibly TRBD2 on 6 matching bases. The germline V gene encodes CDR1 MNHEY and CDR2 SMNVEV (reference sequence). The CDR3 contains 15 residues. The V gene lost 3 bases and the J gene lost 8 bases, with 17 bases spanning the gap. The CDR3 region has the DNA TGTGCCAGCAGTTTTGGGGGGTTTAGGTACGATGAGCAGTTCTTC. Its translation is CASSFGGFRYDEQFF.

The CDR3 region is CASSPPTSSGNYEQYF. In DNA form, the CDR3 reads TGTGCCAGCTCACCACCGACGTCTAGCGGGAACTACGAGCAGTACTTC. The rearrangement joins TRBV18 to TRBJ2-7; 9 bases are a match to TRBD2. The CDR3 totals 16 residues. The trim removed 0 bases at V and 3 bases at J, leaving 6 bases unmatched. Germline V lookup: CDR1 KGHSH, CDR2 LQKENI. The full variable domain, with the rest looked up from reference TRBV18 and TRBJ2-7, is NAGVMQNPRHLVRRRGQEARLRCSPMKGHSHVYWYRQLPEEGLKFMVYLQKENIIDESGMPKERFSAEFPKEGPSILRIQQVVRGDSAAYFCASSPPTSSGNYEQYFGPGTRLTVT.

V usage is TRBV9 and J usage is TRBJ2-5, with D possibly matching TRBD1 (6 bases). Trimming shortened V by 2 bases and J by 0 bases, and 14 bases separated the two germline ends. The CDR3 runs to 16 residues. Germline CDR1 and CDR2: SGDLS and YYNGEE. The CDR3 DNA reads TGTGCCAGCAGCGTTGACCTACAGGGAAACCAAGAGACCCAGTACTTC. Its protein product is CASSVDLQGNQETQYF. Together with reference TRBV9 and TRBJ2-5, the CDR3 gives the full variable domain: DSGVTQTPKHLITATGQRVTLRCSPRSGDLSVYWYQQSLDQGLQFLIQYYNGEERAKGNILERFSAQQFPDLHSELNLSSLELGDSALYFCASSVDLQGNQETQYFGPGTRLLVL.

J is TRBJ2-5 and V is TRBV19; D is uncertain. The CDR3 sequence is 16 residues long. Germline CDR1 is LNHDA and CDR2 is SQIVND (reference sequence). Trimming shortened V by 9 bases and J by 4 bases, and 24 bases separated the two germline ends. The DNA for the CDR3 is TGTGCCAGAGACCAACCCCGTCGGGTGATGATAGAGACCCAGTACTTC. This encodes CARDQPRRVMIETQYF.

This clone is a singleton in its sample. The rearrangement uses TRBV7-8 and TRBJ2-7; 7 bases align to TRBD1. The CDR3 runs 16 residues. Trimming cost V 7 bases and J 1 base; bases outside gene matches: 13. Per the germline V gene, CDR1 is SGHVS and CDR2 is FQNEAQ. The CDR3 reads CASTQMGTVQSYEQYF. The CDR3 DNA reads TGTGCCAGCACCCAGATGGGGACAGTTCAATCCTACGAGCAGTACTTC.

CDR3 in DNA: TGCGCCAGCAGTTATGACAGGGGGCAGTATTATGGCTACACCTTC. Translated: CASSYDRGQYYGYTF. V is TRBV5-1 and J is TRBJ1-2; TRBD1 agrees at 10 bases. In germline, CDR1 is SGHRS, CDR2 YFSETQ. Germline trimming cut 5 bases from V and 5 bases from J; bases unmatched to any gene: 9. The CDR3 extends over 15 amino acids. Variable domain in full (rest from reference TRBV5-1 and TRBJ1-2): KAGVTQTPRYLIKTRGQQVTLSCSPISGHRSVSWYQQTPGQGLQFLFEYFSETQRNKGNFPGRFSGRQFSNSRSEMNVSTLELGDSALYLCASSYDRGQYYGYTFGSGTRLTVV.

The V gene is TRBV5-1, the J gene TRBJ2-5; unclear D gene. Germline CDR1 reads SGHRS; CDR2 reads YFSETQ. The CDR3 is made up of 11 amino acids. The ends were cut back, 0 bases at V and 5 bases at J, with 2 bases in the middle. The CDR3 DNA follows: TGCGCCAGCAGCTTGGAGGAGACCCAGTACTTC. Protein: CASSLEETQYF.

This chain links TRBV11-2 with TRBJ2-5; D is ambiguous. CDR1 and CDR2 from the germline V gene are SGHAT and FQNNGV. The CDR3 has 13 residues. The V end lost 2 bases, the J end lost 3 bases, and 7 bases lay between the germline ends. DNA of the CDR3: TGTGCCAGCAGCTTACGCTGGGAAGAGACCCAGTACTTC. As protein: CASSLRWEETQYF.

The genes are TRBV29-1 and TRBJ1-5; the D gene is possibly TRBD1 (5 bases). This CDR3 contains 12 residues. Germline loops: CDR1 SQVTM, CDR2 ANQGSEA. Trimming cost V 6 bases and J 3 bases, with 9 bases left between them. CDR3 in amino acids: CSVGDFNQPQHF. The DNA of the CDR3 is TGCAGCGTGGGGGACTTCAATCAGCCCCAGCATTTT.

The J gene is TRBJ2-1, the V gene TRBV4-1, with D possibly being TRBD1 (5 bases). The ends were cut back, 0 bases at V and 7 bases at J, with 16 bases in the middle. Germline V lookup: CDR1 MGHRA, CDR2 YSYEKL. CDR3 length: 16 residues. The CDR3 DNA follows: TGCGCCAGCAGCCAAGAGTTACAGGACCGTACGAATGAGCAGTTCTTC. Translated, it gives CASSQELQDRTNEQFF.

V usage is TRBV7-9 and J usage is TRBJ1-3; D gene uncertain. Germline loops: CDR1 SEHNR, CDR2 FQNEAQ (reference sequence). The CDR3 runs to 15 residues. Trimming took off 1 base at V and 0 bases at J, with 7 bases between the two ends. For the CDR3, the DNA is TGTGCCAGCAGCTTAGAGGGAAACTCTGGAAACACCATATATTTT. As protein: CASSLEGNSGNTIYF.

The chain uses TRBV10-1 and TRBJ2-3; 7 nucleotides match TRBD2. The CDR3 is 12 amino acids. In germline, CDR1 is WNHNN, CDR2 SYGVQD (reference sequence). CDR3 nucleotides: TGCGAGGGACTACAATTCACAGATACGCAGTATTTT. It specifies CEGLQFTDTQYF.

In this sample, this clone turned up once. The chain joins TRBV30 to TRBJ2-5, with 10 nucleotides matching TRBD2. Trimming took 8 bases from V and 3 from J; bases not matched to a gene: 9. This CDR3 is built from 14 residues. Germline values: CDR1 GTSNPN, CDR2 SVGIG (reference sequence). Written as DNA, the CDR3 is TGTGCCATCCATGGCCTAGCGGGAGAAGAGACCCAGTACTTC. Translating gives CAIHGLAGEETQYF.

This chain uses TRBV2 with TRBJ2-2; 9 bases map to TRBD1. Germline V gives CDR1 SNHLY, CDR2 FYNNEI. The CDR3 extends over 13 amino acids. With V trimmed by 6 bases and J by 8 bases, 4 bases remained unmatched. The CDR3 DNA sequence: TGTGCCAGCAGCGACGGACAGGGGGGGGAGCTGTTTTTT. Residues: CASSDGQGGELFF.

For this clone: This sample includes further DNA sequences coding for the same CDR3. CDR3 DNA: TGTGCCAGCAGGCGAGCGGGAGGCGGGGAGACCCAGTACTTC. It specifies CASRRAGGGETQYF. The chain employs TRBV6-5 and TRBJ2-5, with 9 bases aligning to TRBD2. This CDR3 is built from 14 residues. J lost 5 bases, V lost 6 bases, and 7 bases had no gene match. Germline CDR1 and CDR2: MNHEY and SVGAGI.

This chain connects TRBV11-2 to TRBJ2-7; D call uncertain. The ends were cut back, 1 base at V and 3 bases at J, with 10 bases in the middle. The CDR3 consists of 14 residues. Germline CDR1 reads SGHAT; CDR2 reads FQNNGV. The DNA for the CDR3 is TGTGCCAGCAGCTTAGTTCCCAGCAACTACGAGCAGTACTTC. It codes for CASSLVPSNYEQYF. The full variable domain, its missing parts supplied by reference TRBV11-2 and TRBJ2-7, is EAGVAQSPRYKIIEKRQSVAFWCNPISGHATLYWYQQILGQGPKLLIQFQNNGVVDDSQLPKDRFSAERLKGVDSTLKIQPAKLEDSAVYLCASSLVPSNYEQYFGPGTRLTVT.

The gene calls are TRBV4-3 and TRBJ2-6; D not resolved. Trimming took off 0 bases at V and 11 bases at J, with 14 bases between the two ends. The CDR3 has 15 amino acids. Germline CDR1 LGHNA, CDR2 YSLEER. The CDR3 region is CASSQDLHGNYVLTF. In nucleotides, the CDR3 is TGCGCCAGCAGCCAAGATCTTCACGGCAACTACGTCCTGACTTTC.

The rearrangement uses TRBV28 and TRBJ2-2; D is uncertain. There are 13 residues in the CDR3. The ends were cut back, 5 bases at V and 3 bases at J, with 7 bases in the middle. Per the germline V gene, CDR1 is MDHEN and CDR2 is SYDVKM. The CDR3 loop reads CASSRTDTGELFF. CDR3 coding DNA: TGTGCCAGCAGTAGGACGGACACCGGGGAGCTGTTTTTT.

This clone was seen once. The rearrangement links TRBV5-1 to TRBJ2-3, with 7 bases fitting TRBD1. The germline V gene encodes CDR1 SGHRS and CDR2 YFSETQ. Germline trimming cut 4 bases from V and 3 bases from J; bases unmatched to any gene: 8. The CDR3 runs to 15 residues. CDR3 sequence reads: CASSATGFGTDTQYF. In DNA, the CDR3 is TGCGCCAGCAGCGCGACAGGGTTCGGGACAGATACGCAGTATTTT. The whole variable domain, filled in from reference TRBV5-1 and TRBJ2-3, reads KAGVTQTPRYLIKTRGQQVTLSCSPISGHRSVSWYQQTPGQGLQFLFEYFSETQRNKGNFPGRFSGRQFSNSRSEMNVSTLELGDSALYLCASSATGFGTDTQYFGPGTRLTVL.

This CDR3 is CASRPGTGGEKLFF. CDR3 DNA sequence: TGTGCCAGCAGGCCCGGGACAGGGGGTGAAAAACTGTTTTTT. The genes are TRBV7-6 and TRBJ1-4; TRBD1 matches at 11 bases. The V segment lost 6 bases and the J segment 7 bases; nucleotides outside the gene matches: 4. The V gene's germline CDR1 is SGHVS and CDR2 FNYEAQ. The length of the CDR3 is 14 residues.

The rearrangement joins TRBV28 to TRBJ2-2; TRBD2 aligns across 7 bases. Germline CDR1 and CDR2: MDHEN and SYDVKM. J was trimmed by 6 bases and V by 4 bases; bases with no gene match: 2. The CDR3 is 13 amino acids. The CDR3 sequence is CASSWEGAGELFF. DNA of the CDR3: TGTGCCAGCAGTTGGGAGGGAGCCGGGGAGCTGTTTTTT.

The chain employs TRBV5-1 and TRBJ2-1; 15 bases agree with TRBD2. CDR1 and CDR2 (germline): SGHRS, YFSETQ. V lost 4 bases, J lost 5 bases, and 10 bases stayed unmatched. This CDR3 is built from 18 residues. The CDR3 reads CASSPRTSGRAGHNEQFF. CDR3 in DNA: TGCGCCAGCAGCCCAAGGACTAGCGGGAGGGCCGGCCACAATGAGCAGTTCTTC.

This rearrangement joins TRBV19 to TRBJ1-2; a weak D match, TRBD1 (5 bases). The V gene's germline CDR1 is LNHDA and CDR2 SQIVND (reference sequence). The CDR3 length is 14 residues. V gave up 6 bases and J gave up 5 bases, with 16 bases separating them. The CDR3 DNA follows: TGTGCCAGTAGCTTGTCATCCAGGGAGTATGGCTACACCTTC. This codes for CASSLSSREYGYTF.

Comments on this clone: At one of its ends the junction is not consistent with the germline gene, which may arise from a read error. The chain joins TRBV7-7 to TRBJ2-3, with a weak D call TRBD2 (5 bases). Germline CDR1 and CDR2: SSHAT and FNYEAQ (reference sequence). The CDR3 has 13 residues. The CDR3, as DNA: TGTGCTAGCAGCCCCCTCGGGATAGATACGCAGTATTTT. Its translation: CASSPLGIDTQYF.

The J gene is TRBJ2-1, the V gene TRBV9; 11 positions match TRBD2. The CDR3 is made up of 17 amino acids. The V gene's germline CDR1 is SGDLS and CDR2 YYNGEE. V dropped 4 bases and J dropped 6; count of bases not matched to a gene: 12. In DNA, the CDR3 is TGTGCCAGCAGCCTGGGCACTAGCGGGAGTTTTGGCAATGAGCAGTTCTTC. This codes for CASSLGTSGSFGNEQFF.

The genes are TRBV5-1 and TRBJ2-6; D remains ambiguous. This CDR3 contains 17 residues. Germline V gene data show CDR1 as SGHRS and CDR2 as YFSETQ. Trimming left V 2 bases short and J 0 bases short, with 12 bases between. This CDR3 reads CASSFQVPLSGANVLTF. The CDR3 nucleotides are TGCGCCAGCAGCTTCCAAGTCCCTCTCTCTGGGGCCAACGTCCTGACTTTC. Looking up the rest from reference TRBV5-1 and TRBJ2-6 gives the full variable domain: KAGVTQTPRYLIKTRGQQVTLSCSPISGHRSVSWYQQTPGQGLQFLFEYFSETQRNKGNFPGRFSGRQFSNSRSEMNVSTLELGDSALYLCASSFQVPLSGANVLTFGAGSRLTVL.

V usage is TRBV6-1 and J usage is TRBJ2-3, with D perhaps being TRBD1 or TRBD2 (7 bases each). Trimming took 7 bases from V and 4 from J, leaving 18 bases between them. The germline CDR1 and CDR2 sequences are MNHNS and SASEGT. The CDR3 has 15 residues. The CDR3 protein is CASTQGGGGADTQYF. DNA of the CDR3: TGTGCCAGCACCCAGGGGGGCGGGGGCGCAGATACGCAGTATTTT.

This clone was seen a few times. The chain is built from TRBV6-1 and TRBJ2-7; D call uncertain. The ends were cut back, 4 bases at V and 2 bases at J, with 6 bases in the middle. The CDR3 has 12 amino acids. Germline CDR1 MNHNS, CDR2 SASEGT. CDR3 coding DNA: TGTGCCAGCAGTGTTGCTACCTACGAGCAGTACTTC. This gives the protein CASSVATYEQYF.